This T cell receptor beta chain was captured in a study of blood T cell repertoires in COVID-19 (dated by TCRdb to about 2020). About the full investigation: The collaborator samples originated in the United States, Italy and Spain and spanned the acute and convalescent phases of COVID-19. Sample metadata almost always included a de-identified subject ID, COVID-19 status, age in years and sex. Deeply sampled blood TCRbeta repertoires from subjects exposed to, actively infected with, or recovered from COVID-19 were included in the dataset. Samples came from the ongoing ImmuneRACE study (first 160 participants) plus 1,254 subjects from 6 global collaborators. The repertoires were released in a freely available public database meant as a resource for research on the immune response to SARS-CoV-2. HLA class I and class II types, where available, came from metadata supplied by the sample provider rather than from assay-based typing. The prospective study material was composed of cDNA or gDNA derived from T cells, B-cell-depleted T cells, or PBMCs. General study outcomes and caveats: The quantity of clinical and demographic metadata differed by source and by participant and was supplied without curation.

Collaborating institutions collected whole blood in K2EDTA tubes following their own protocols. For TCRbeta analysis, collaborators shipped samples as frozen whole blood, isolated PBMCs, or DNA extracted from either of those sample types. Remarks on this clone: The antigen this receptor binds is unknown. No much larger clone exists at a distance of one base, and base qualities are not known.

TCRbeta CDR3 regions were amplified from genomic DNA using the immunoSEQ Assay, a bias-controlled multiplex PCR. In the original analysis: Within the assay, amplification of reference gene primers was used to estimate how many nucleated cells each sample contained. Sequence reads were collapsed and filtered to measure the absolute abundance of every unique TCRbeta CDR3 rearrangement. Productive Simpson clonality was computed per sample as the square root of Simpson's diversity index over productive rearrangements. The immuneACCESS repertoire file appears here via TCRdb, limited to in-frame rearrangements. These files lack a portion of the clones; in checked studies, under half of the deficit traces to unresolved V genes, and the cause of the others is not known. That table supplies the V and J calls and clone size; D and trimming were determined from the DNA. The sample data list some 190,000 clones, and approximately 85% of these were observed just once. The biggest ten clones account for roughly 8% of the sample.

This sequence was found in a woman aged 55 to 70 with acute or convalescent COVID-19. The sample consisted of peripheral blood.

The CDR3 amino acid sequence is: CASSSGGHEQFF. The DNA reads TGTGCCAGCAGCTCGGGAGGCCACGAGCAGTTCTTC. The chain links TRBV5-4 with TRBJ2-1, with 7 bases matching TRBD2. The germline V gene (reference sequence) yields SGHNT for CDR1 and YYREEE for CDR2. The CDR3 contains 12 residues, cysteine and phenylalanine counted. The entry retains the CDR3 DNA only, 36 bases that are in frame from base 1. Germline trimming amounts to 3 bases on V and 10 bases on J, with 4 as the count of junction bases outside the gene matches.